Listed below are T cell receptor beta chains from one sample, sequenced in a study of blood T cells in healthy people across ages. MiXCR, run by TCRdb on the 5' RACE reads, gives a single entry per CDR3 protein. This sample carries around 1,900,000 distinct CDR3 sequences, 30% to 40% of them seen once, and the ten largest clones take 23%. The sample was blood. These receptors were taken from a human donor in good health. Both conserved end residues are part of each CDR3. A D gene is named only where the DNA matches it firmly. Size values are once, few and many counts, or a class for expanded clones, and some rows have none.

V gene	D gene	clone size	J gene	CDR3 DNA	CDR3 protein
TRBV7-9	-	-	TRBJ1-1	TGTGCCAGCAGCTTAATTGCGGCCACTGAAGCTTTCTTT	CASSLIAATEAFF
TRBV11-2	-	-	TRBJ2-7	TGTGCCAGCAGCTCAATGGGCCCGAATGGGGGCGAGCAGTACTTC	CASSSMGPNGGEQYF
TRBV25-1	-	few	TRBJ2-3	TGTGCCAGCAGTCAACAGGGATGGTTTTCAGATACGCAGTATTTT	CASSQQGWFSDTQYF
TRBV2	-	-	TRBJ2-7	TGTGCCAGCAGTGAAAGGGCGGGAACGCGGGGTCGCGAGCAGTACTTC	CASSERAGTRGREQYF
TRBV9	TRBD1	-	TRBJ1-2	TGTGCCAGCAGCGTAGCGACCAGTAACAGGGGGGGAAATGGCTACACCTTC	CASSVATSNRGGNGYTF
TRBV2	TRBD1	-	TRBJ1-5	TGTGCCAGCAGTGACAGGGGGCTAAGTCAGCCCCAGCATTTT	CASSDRGLSQPQHF
TRBV12-3/TRBV12-4	-	few	TRBJ2-3	TGTGCCAGCCAGGGTGTCTCTACGCAGTATTTT	CASQGVSTQYF
TRBV5-1	-	-	TRBJ2-1	TGCGCCAGCAGGCCGGACGGACCCAATGAGCAGTTCTTC	CASRPDGPNEQFF
TRBV27	TRBD2	few	TRBJ2-1	TGTGCCAGCAGTCGGACTAGCGGGGGGGCGGAGCAGTTCTTC	CASSRTSGGAEQFF
TRBV20-1	TRBD2	-	TRBJ2-1	TGCAGTGCTCCCAGGGACGGGGGGGAAGATGAGCAGTTCTTC	CSAPRDGGEDEQFF
TRBV9	TRBD1	-	TRBJ1-2	TGTGCCAGCAGCCGCCGGGACAGGGACTATGGCTACACCTTC	CASSRRDRDYGYTF
TRBV7-9	-	-	TRBJ1-1	TGTGCCAGCAGCTCCACCCCCAGGGTAACTGAAGCTTTCTTT	CASSSTPRVTEAFF
TRBV28	-	-	TRBJ2-7	TGTGCCAGCACCTCCTTCGAGGTTCTCGAGCAGTACTTC	CASTSFEVLEQYF